This is a list of T cell receptor beta chains from one sample in a study of CD8 T cells in ankylosing spondylitis. TCRdb reanalysed the 5' RACE reads using MiXCR and keeps one entry per CDR3 protein. Of 200,000 to 250,000 distinct CDR3 sequences listed, approximately 12% are singletons. Material for sequencing was blood, either unsorted or a sorted T cell fraction (not recorded which). These receptors originate from a male donor with ankylosing spondylitis or in good health (not recorded which). The CDR3 runs from the conserved cysteine through the conserved F or W. D genes are given only for firm matches.

d_call	v_call	j_call	cdr3_aa
.	TRBV7-3	TRBJ2-2	CASSHRPYGVTGELFF
TRBD2	TRBV4-1	TRBJ2-1	CASSQVTSGPFYNEQFF
TRBD2	TRBV27	TRBJ2-1	CASSLQGNSGTVSPYNEQFF
TRBD2	TRBV5-1	TRBJ2-7	CASSLTSGIYEQYF
.	TRBV20-1	TRBJ2-7	CSANPGGYEQYF
TRBD2	TRBV4-2	TRBJ2-4	CASSQDLGGVNIQYF
.	TRBV12-3/TRBV12-4	TRBJ1-5	CASSLAEYQPQHF
TRBD2	TRBV5-1	TRBJ2-2	CASSLSAGGPGTGELFF
.	TRBV29-1	TRBJ2-1	CSSEREGNEQFF
.	TRBV5-1	TRBJ1-1	CASSLLQTEGTEAFF
.	TRBV9	TRBJ2-7	CASSLTWGLAYEQYF
.	TRBV3-1	TRBJ2-3	CASSQDSPVPDTQYF
TRBD2	TRBV7-2	TRBJ2-5	CASSWDSGGAETQYF
.	TRBV12-3/TRBV12-4	TRBJ2-7	CASSALEGGSSYEQYF
.	TRBV10-1	TRBJ1-1	CASSEGRFTEAFF
TRBD2	TRBV9	TRBJ2-1	CASNPAGTSYNEQFF
.	TRBV12-3/TRBV12-4	TRBJ2-1	CASSHALEQFF
TRBD2	TRBV5-6	TRBJ2-7	CASSFRLAGLEEQYF
TRBD1	TRBV5-1	TRBJ1-2	CASSLVGQGYGYTF
.	TRBV28	TRBJ2-7	CASSSMTLPSGEQYF
TRBD1	TRBV20-1	TRBJ1-5	CSATGTGDQPQHF
TRBD2	TRBV28	TRBJ2-4	CASTPWGGLLAKNIQYF
.	TRBV7-2	TRBJ1-6	CASSFIRSPLHF
TRBD2	TRBV7-8	TRBJ2-3	CASSLDIAGGLATDTQYF
.	TRBV20-1	TRBJ1-2	CSATTNRDGYTF
.	TRBV6-1	TRBJ1-5	CASSVTESNQPQHF
.	TRBV6-1	TRBJ1-2	CASSQSAQSYGYTF
.	TRBV5-1	TRBJ2-7	CASSLQGGSEWSF
.	TRBV12-3/TRBV12-4	TRBJ2-1	CASSWGDLLNEQFF
.	TRBV18	TRBJ1-1	CASSLESSSTEAFF
.	TRBV7-3	TRBJ1-1	CASSLTRQNTEAFF
.	TRBV10-3	TRBJ2-3	CAIGATGADTQYF
.	TRBV2	TRBJ2-5	CASSRQGNQETQYF
.	TRBV11-3	TRBJ1-1	CASSQWGNTEAFF
.	TRBV12-5	TRBJ2-5	CASGLEETQYF
.	TRBV29-1	TRBJ2-3	CSVAWQGIDTQYF
TRBD1	TRBV6-1	TRBJ2-2	CASRKPGQGTVGELFF
.	TRBV20-1	TRBJ2-3	CSARDRGSGTDTQYF
.	TRBV6-1	TRBJ1-2	CASSRDTYGYTF
.	TRBV2	TRBJ1-2	CASSERPSYGYTF
.	TRBV20-1	TRBJ2-2	CSAIALRRNTGELFF
.	TRBV12-3/TRBV12-4	TRBJ2-1	CASGGGIREQFF
.	TRBV9	TRBJ2-1	CASGKVDRYNEQFF
.	TRBV11-2	TRBJ1-6	CASSPYKSSPLHF
.	TRBV20-1	TRBJ2-1	CSARDWAIGNEQFF
.	TRBV5-6	TRBJ2-3	CASSLVAWVGTDTQYF
TRBD2	TRBV15	TRBJ2-1	CATSRESGGFYNEQFF
.	TRBV12-3/TRBV12-4	TRBJ2-3	CASSRVRDTQYF
.	TRBV7-9	TRBJ2-3	CASSQLSTDTQYF
.	TRBV29-1	TRBJ2-1	CSVHGGNEQFF
TRBD1	TRBV5-1	TRBJ1-2	CASSDRQGSRYGYTF
.	TRBV29-1	TRBJ2-7	CSVVGSSYEQYF
TRBD1	TRBV10-3	TRBJ1-4	CAISETGQGVNEKLFF